The 23 T cell receptor beta chains listed next were all sequenced from one sample in a study of blood T cell repertoires in COVID-19. Only in-frame clones appear in the TCRdb table, and some are missing; sequencing was by immunoSEQ multiplex PCR. Here the sample spans approximately 63,000 clones, roughly 85% being singletons. Sequenced: peripheral blood. All receptors derive from an elderly woman with acute or convalescent COVID-19.

The chain links TRBV5-1 to TRBJ1-1; 7 bases agree with TRBD1. The germline V gene encodes CDR1 SGHRS and CDR2 YFSETQ. This CDR3 has 12 residues. J lost 5 bases, V lost 8 bases, and 6 bases had no gene match. As DNA, the CDR3 is TGCGCCAGTACAGGGGTGGGGACTGAAGCTTTCTTT. It is translated as CASTGVGTEAFF.

This clone was found a few times. The chain carries TRBV30 and TRBJ1-3; tentative D call: TRBD1 (5 bases). CDR3 length: 13 residues. The V end lost 5 bases, the J end lost 0 bases, and 8 bases lay between the germline ends. Germline assignment: CDR1 GTSNPN and CDR2 SVGIG (reference sequence). The CDR3 is CAWGHSSGNTIYF. The CDR3 DNA reads TGTGCCTGGGGACACTCCTCTGGAAACACCATATATTTT. The variable domain in full, completed from reference TRBV30 and TRBJ1-3, reads SQTIHQWPATLVQPVGSPLSLECTVEGTSNPNLYWYRQAAGRGLQLLFYSVGIGQISSEVPQNLSASRPQDRQFILSSKKLLLSDSGFYLCAWGHSSGNTIYFGEGSWLTVV.

CDR3 nucleotide sequence: TGTGCCAGCAGCTTTGGCGGGGGAGGCACAGATACGCAGTATTTT. This codes for CASSFGGGGTDTQYF. The genes are TRBV11-3 and TRBJ2-3; TRBD2 matches at 7 bases. The CDR3 totals 15 residues. V dropped 3 bases and J dropped 1; count of bases not matched to a gene: 4. Germline-derived CDR1 and CDR2 are SGHNT and YENEEA.

This chain joins TRBV5-1 and TRBJ2-5; a weak D match, TRBD1 (6 bases). The CDR3 runs 16 residues. Germline loops: CDR1 SGHRS, CDR2 YFSETQ. With 4 bases removed from V and 3 bases from J, the gap between germline ends came to 19 bases. The CDR3 region has the DNA TGCGCCAGCAGCCCCGGGACGGACAGTTCCAAAGAGACCCAGTACTTC. It codes for CASSPGTDSSKETQYF. Full variable domain (remainder filled in from reference TRBV5-1 and TRBJ2-5): KAGVTQTPRYLIKTRGQQVTLSCSPISGHRSVSWYQQTPGQGLQFLFEYFSETQRNKGNFPGRFSGRQFSNSRSEMNVSTLELGDSALYLCASSPGTDSSKETQYFGPGTRLLVL.

This clone was counted a few times. The chain has TRBV28 and TRBJ1-4, with TRBD1 identical over 7 bases. J gave up 8 bases and V 5 bases, and 11 bases lay outside the gene matches. Per germline, CDR1 MDHEN and CDR2 SYDVKM. The CDR3 consists of 15 residues. Written as DNA, the CDR3 is TGTGCCAGCAGTGCCCAGACAGGGCCGGGCGAAAAACTGTTTTTT. Its translation: CASSAQTGPGEKLFF.

The rearrangement uses TRBV5-1 and TRBJ1-1; the D is unclear. The V and J ends lost 4 bases and 1 base respectively, with 14 bases between them. The CDR3 spans 15 residues. CDR1 is SGHRS and CDR2 is YFSETQ in the germline V gene. The CDR3 here is CASSPREGGNTEAFF. The CDR3, as DNA: TGCGCCAGCAGCCCCCGGGAGGGAGGGAACACTGAAGCTTTCTTT.

The genes are TRBV29-1 and TRBJ2-5; TRBD2 matches at 9 bases. Germline V CDR1 and CDR2: SQVTM, ANQGSEA. The CDR3 is 13 residues long. The ends lost 8 bases at V and 1 base at J; junction bases unmatched: 5. The CDR3 region is CSTLAGVQETQYF. CDR3 nucleotides: TGCAGCACCTTAGCGGGGGTCCAAGAGACCCAGTACTTC.

This chain links TRBV7-2 with TRBJ2-1; the match to TRBD1 covers 8 bases. V gave up 5 bases and J gave up 2 bases; unmatched junction bases: 5. The CDR3 loop spans 15 amino acids. Germline CDR1 and CDR2: SGHTA and FQGNSA. The CDR3 nucleotides read TGTGCCAGCAGCCACCGGGACAGGACCTACAATGAGCAGTTCTTC. Its translation is CASSHRDRTYNEQFF.

This sequence joins TRBV30 and TRBJ1-5; D not resolved. The CDR3 loop spans 13 amino acids. V was cut by 3 bases and J by 7 bases, with 13 bases left in between. Germline V gene data show CDR1 as GTSNPN and CDR2 as SVGIG (reference sequence). As DNA, the CDR3 is TGTGCCTGGAGAATTGCAGTCGGGCAGCCCCAGCATTTT. It is translated as CAWRIAVGQPQHF.

Points on this clone: The identical CDR3 is also encoded by other nucleotide sequences in the sample. This chain joins TRBV5-1 and TRBJ2-7, with D maybe TRBD2 (5 bases). The germline V gene has CDR1 SGHRS and CDR2 YFSETQ. Between the trimmed V and J ends, which lost 0 bases and 0 bases, there was a span of 7 bases. CDR3 length: 14 residues. CDR3 in amino acids: CASSLGGSSYEQYF. The CDR3 DNA follows: TGCGCCAGCAGCTTGGGAGGGAGCTCCTACGAGCAGTACTTC. The whole variable domain, remainder taken from reference TRBV5-1 and TRBJ2-7, is KAGVTQTPRYLIKTRGQQVTLSCSPISGHRSVSWYQQTPGQGLQFLFEYFSETQRNKGNFPGRFSGRQFSNSRSEMNVSTLELGDSALYLCASSLGGSSYEQYFGPGTRLTVT.

V gene TRBV7-9 combines with J gene TRBJ1-3; no reliable D call. V was shortened by 5 bases and J by 4 bases, with 18 bases between the two germline ends. The germline V gene has CDR1 SEHNR and CDR2 FQNEAQ (reference sequence). The CDR3 spans 16 residues. The CDR3 loop is CASSPDPGSIGNTIYF. In DNA form, the CDR3 reads TGTGCCAGCAGCCCTGACCCAGGCTCAATCGGAAACACCATATATTTT.

V usage is TRBV9 and J usage is TRBJ1-3, with D perhaps matching TRBD1 (5 bases). The V and J ends lost 0 bases and 8 bases respectively, with 15 bases between them. Looked up from germline, CDR1 is SGDLS and CDR2 is YYNGEE. This CDR3 is built from 15 residues. The CDR3 is CASSVGHTEGDTIYF. The CDR3 region has the DNA TGTGCCAGCAGCGTAGGACACACCGAAGGGGACACCATATATTTT.

CDR3 amino acids: CASSARAGVGNTIYF. In nucleotides, the CDR3 is TGTGCCAGCAGCGCTCGAGCCGGGGTTGGAAACACCATATATTTT. The gene calls are TRBV21-1 and TRBJ1-3. TRBV21-1 represents a pseudogene. The length of the CDR3 is 15 residues.

As DNA, the CDR3 is TGTGCCAGTAGCCAGATCGGAGCAGGGCCCTACGAGCAGTACTTC. It translates to CASSQIGAGPYEQYF. The genes are TRBV19 and TRBJ2-7; D is perhaps TRBD1 (5 bases). The ends were cut back, 6 bases at V and 2 bases at J, with 17 bases in the middle. Germline CDR1 LNHDA, CDR2 SQIVND (reference sequence). The CDR3 is 15 residues long.

This sequence joins TRBV15 and TRBJ1-3; 9 nucleotides align to TRBD1. Germline CDR1 is LNHNV and CDR2 is YYDKDF (reference sequence). With 4 bases clipped from V and 8 bases from J, the junction kept 6 bases outside the gene matches. The CDR3 contains 14 residues. The CDR3, as DNA: TGTGCCACCAGCAACCAGGACAGGGGCCACACCATATATTTT. Its translation is CATSNQDRGHTIYF.

The rearrangement joins TRBV28 to TRBJ2-7; 9 bases are a match to TRBD1. The CDR3 totals 13 residues. Germline loops: CDR1 MDHEN, CDR2 SYDVKM. Trimming cost V 2 bases and J 5 bases; bases outside gene matches: 1. The CDR3 sequence: CASSLGDRDEQYF. CDR3 nucleotides: TGTGCCAGCAGTTTAGGGGACAGGGACGAGCAGTACTTC.

The chain joins TRBV5-1 to TRBJ2-1; 8 positions match TRBD1. The CDR3 totals 16 residues. Germline-derived CDR1 and CDR2 are SGHRS and YFSETQ. Trimming removed 0 bases from V and 3 bases from J; junction bases left unmatched: 5. The CDR3 reads CASSLGQGLFYNEQFF. CDR3 nucleotides: TGCGCCAGCAGCTTGGGACAGGGGTTATTCTACAATGAGCAGTTCTTC. Together with reference TRBV5-1 and TRBJ2-1, the CDR3 gives the full variable domain: KAGVTQTPRYLIKTRGQQVTLSCSPISGHRSVSWYQQTPGQGLQFLFEYFSETQRNKGNFPGRFSGRQFSNSRSEMNVSTLELGDSALYLCASSLGQGLFYNEQFFGPGTRLTVL.

This chain connects TRBV5-1 to TRBJ2-6; TRBD1 matches 8 bases. In germline, CDR1 is SGHRS, CDR2 YFSETQ. CDR3 length: 18 amino acids. V shed 0 bases, J shed 1 base, and the junction held 6 bases outside the gene matches. As DNA, the CDR3 is TGCGCCAGCAGCTTGGTGTGGCAGGGGGCTTCTGGGGCCAACGTCCTGACTTTC. Protein sequence: CASSLVWQGASGANVLTF.

This clone appeared a single time. This chain links TRBV6-4 with TRBJ1-2; 7 bases agree with TRBD1. This CDR3 has 17 amino acids. Germline CDR1 MRHNA, CDR2 SNTAGT. V was clipped by 2 bases and J by 0 bases; unmatched bases: 9. CDR3 DNA sequence: TGTGCCAGCAGTGACACAGAACGACAGGGTACTAACTATGGCTACACCTTC. Protein: CASSDTERQGTNYGYTF.

The rearrangement links TRBV25-1 to TRBJ2-7; 8 bases fit TRBD1. The V gene's germline CDR1 is MGHDK and CDR2 SYGVNS. The CDR3 sequence is 15 residues long. Trimming cost V 2 bases and J 4 bases; bases outside gene matches: 7. The CDR3 region is CASSEQGTGLYEQYF. CDR3 nucleotides: TGTGCCAGCAGTGAACAAGGGACAGGTTTATACGAGCAGTACTTC.

CDR3 in DNA: TGTGCCAGCAGTACTAGCCAGGGGGCCGGCTACACCTTC. Translated: CASSTSQGAGYTF. V gene TRBV6-5 combines with J gene TRBJ1-2, with TRBD1 matching 8 bases. Per the germline V gene, CDR1 is MNHEY and CDR2 is SVGAGI. V shed 5 bases and J 8 bases; nucleotides not matched to a gene: 7. This CDR3 has 13 amino acids.

The chain couples TRBV15 to TRBJ1-5, with 11 bases matching TRBD1. From germline, CDR1 is LNHNV and CDR2 YYDKDF (reference sequence). The V and J ends lost 1 base and 3 bases, in that order; junction bases with no gene match: 8. The CDR3 runs 18 residues. CDR3 sequence: CATSRVTDRGRANQPQHF. The CDR3 region has the DNA TGTGCCACCAGCAGAGTAACGGACAGGGGGCGAGCCAATCAGCCCCAGCATTTT.

DNA of the CDR3: TGTGCCAGTAGTAGCCCTCTAGACAGGGCCCCAGATACGCAGTATTTT. Translation: CASSSPLDRAPDTQYF. The chain has TRBV19 and TRBJ2-3, with 7 bases identical to TRBD1. Germline CDR1 is LNHDA and CDR2 is SQIVND (reference sequence). V was clipped by 4 bases and J by 4 bases; unmatched bases: 11. CDR3 length: 16 residues.